Following are 27 T cell receptor beta chains from one sample sequenced in a study of T cells in narcolepsy. The data were produced by immunoSEQ multiplex PCR, yet TCRdb's version contains in-frame clones alone and is incomplete. The sample carries tens of thousands of clones, over 75% recorded once. Sequencing was carried out using memory (CD45RA-) CD4+ T cells from blood. The receptors derive from a human donor in good health.

The chain links TRBV6-5 to TRBJ2-7, with unresolved D. Trimming removed 6 bases at V and 3 bases at J, with 12 bases between. Germline V gives CDR1 MNHEY, CDR2 SVGAGI. The CDR3 totals 13 residues. CDR3 nucleotides: TGTGCCAGCAGGACGGGCCCAAACTACGAGCAGTACTTC. Amino acids: CASRTGPNYEQYF.

The genes are TRBV30 and TRBJ2-7; 9 bases are shared with TRBD1. Germline loops: CDR1 GTSNPN, CDR2 SVGIG (reference sequence). Trimming cost V 3 bases and J 4 bases; bases outside gene matches: 10. This CDR3 spans 15 amino acids. Written as DNA, the CDR3 is TGTGCCTGGAGGCAGACACGACAGGGGGGTTACGAGCAGTACTTC. This encodes CAWRQTRQGGYEQYF.

This rearrangement joins TRBV19 to TRBJ2-2, with D possibly being TRBD2 (5 bases). This CDR3 has 14 residues. CDR1 is LNHDA, CDR2 SQIVND, per germline (reference sequence). V gave up 9 bases and J gave up 1 base, with 12 bases separating them. CDR3 residues: CASKFSENTGELFF. CDR3 bases: TGTGCCAGCAAGTTTAGCGAGAACACCGGGGAGCTGTTTTTT.

The chain carries TRBV15 and TRBJ2-5; D gene unclear. Looked up from germline, CDR1 is LNHNV and CDR2 is YYDKDF (reference sequence). Trimming stripped 1 base from V and 3 bases from J, with 6 bases between. The CDR3 has 13 residues. CDR3 in DNA: TGTGCCACCAGCAGAGGGACGAAAGAGACCCAGTACTTC. Protein: CATSRGTKETQYF.

The chain has TRBV25-1 and TRBJ2-5; possible D gene TRBD2, 6 bases. V lost 4 bases to trimming and J lost 0 bases, with 12 bases between them. Germline V CDR1 and CDR2: MGHDK, SYGVNS. This CDR3 contains 15 residues. This CDR3 is CASSAVGRYQETQYF. CDR3 sequence (DNA): TGTGCCAGCAGTGCCGTGGGGAGGTACCAAGAGACCCAGTACTTC.

The chain is built from TRBV6-6 and TRBJ2-5, with 11 bases identical to TRBD2. With V trimmed by 5 bases and J by 4 bases, 3 bases remained unmatched. CDR3 length equals 14 residues. Per the germline V gene, CDR1 is MNHNY and CDR2 is SVGAGI (reference sequence). CDR3 loop: CASSTLAGAETQYF. In nucleotides, the CDR3 is TGTGCCAGCAGTACACTAGCGGGGGCAGAGACCCAGTACTTC.

This sequence joins TRBV6-1 and TRBJ1-5; D perhaps matches TRBD1 (5 bases). Germline CDR1 MNHNS, CDR2 SASEGT. V lost 4 bases, J lost 2 bases, and 15 bases lay in between. This CDR3 is 16 amino acids long. CDR3 DNA sequence: TGTGCCAGCAGTGGGCAGGCCTCGGGGGGCAATCAGCCCCAGCATTTT. Encoded protein: CASSGQASGGNQPQHF.

This clone showed up just a few times. The rearrangement joins TRBV11-2 to TRBJ2-5; D unresolved. The germline gives CDR1 SGHAT, CDR2 FQNNGV. This CDR3 region has 14 residues. Trimming removed 6 bases from V and 2 bases from J, with 13 bases in between. The CDR3 DNA sequence: TGTGCCAGCAGTGTAGGGTCGGCTCAAGAGACCCAGTACTTC. Translating it yields CASSVGSAQETQYF.

V usage is TRBV11-3 and J usage is TRBJ1-1; no reliable D call. Germline values: CDR1 SGHNT, CDR2 YENEEA. V lost 5 bases to trimming and J lost 1 base, with 8 bases between them. The CDR3 loop spans 13 amino acids. The CDR3 DNA reads as TGTGCCAGCAGCGTCAATAGGAACACTGAAGCTTTCTTT. Protein: CASSVNRNTEAFF. Filled out from reference TRBV11-3 and TRBJ1-1, the complete variable domain reads EAGVVQSPRYKIIEKKQPVAFWCNPISGHNTLYWYLQNLGQGPELLIRYENEEAVDDSQLPKDRFSAERLKGVDSTLKIQPAELGDSAVYLCASSVNRNTEAFFGQGTRLTVV.

This clone was seen a few times. The chain is built from TRBV7-9 and TRBJ2-1, with no clear D. Per the germline V gene, CDR1 is SEHNR and CDR2 is FQNEAQ (reference sequence). This CDR3 region has 14 residues. Trimming stripped 5 bases from V and 9 bases from J, with 17 bases between. The CDR3 reads CASSATPSLLEQFF. In nucleotides, the CDR3 is TGTGCCAGCAGCGCAACGCCCTCCCTACTTGAGCAGTTCTTC.

The chain employs TRBV4-3 and TRBJ2-4, with 8 bases matching TRBD2. Germline loops: CDR1 LGHNA, CDR2 YSLEER. The CDR3 sequence is 14 residues long. Trimming cost V 4 bases and J 4 bases; bases outside gene matches: 3. The CDR3: CASSPSGGKNIQYF. The CDR3 region has the DNA TGCGCCAGCAGCCCCTCGGGAGGGAAAAACATTCAGTACTTC.

This clone appeared a single time. The J gene is TRBJ1-3, the V gene TRBV4-2; 7 nucleotides line up with TRBD1. Germline V gene lookup returns CDR1 LGHNA and CDR2 YNFKEQ. The CDR3 sequence is 15 residues long. Unmatched junction bases numbered 5, after V lost 2 bases and J lost 4 bases. The CDR3 sequence: CASSQSTGAGNTIYF. CDR3 nucleotide sequence: TGTGCCAGCAGCCAATCTACAGGGGCCGGAAACACCATATATTTT.

The genes are TRBV30 and TRBJ2-7; TRBD2 matches at 8 bases. V lost 4 bases, J lost 3 bases, and 8 bases stayed unmatched. The germline V gene encodes CDR1 GTSNPN and CDR2 SVGIG (reference sequence). CDR3 length: 14 residues. The CDR3 region is CAWTPGLVGYEQYF. The CDR3 DNA reads as TGTGCCTGGACCCCGGGACTAGTGGGCTACGAGCAGTACTTC.

J is TRBJ1-2 and V is TRBV19; D possibly corresponds to TRBD1 (6 bases). Trimming pared 5 bases from V and 2 bases from J, leaving 18 bases between. CDR3 length: 16 residues. Germline V CDR1 and CDR2: LNHDA, SQIVND (reference sequence). The CDR3 region has the DNA TGTGCCAGTAGTCCGGGACAAAACCTCCGAAACTATGGCTACACCTTC. It specifies CASSPGQNLRNYGYTF.

The V gene is TRBV5-1, the J gene TRBJ2-5; TRBD2 might be the D (6 bases). The V and J ends lost 5 bases and 2 bases respectively, with 19 bases between them. This CDR3 contains 16 residues. Germline V gives CDR1 SGHRS, CDR2 YFSETQ. In DNA form, the CDR3 reads TGCGCCAGCAGTGTAGGGGATAGCGGTAATCAAGAGACCCAGTACTTC. Its protein product is CASSVGDSGNQETQYF.

The gene calls are TRBV10-1 and TRBJ2-3; tentative D call: TRBD1 (6 bases). The ends were cut back, 0 bases at V and 6 bases at J, with 19 bases in the middle. CDR3 length: 17 residues. Germline-derived CDR1 and CDR2 are WNHNN and SYGVQD (reference sequence). CDR3 nucleotides: TGCGCCAGCAGTGAGTCGGCTCCTCCAACAGGGACGGATACGCAGTATTTT. Protein: CASSESAPPTGTDTQYF.

In its sample, this clone was seen a few times. V is TRBV20-1 and J is TRBJ2-7; D remains ambiguous. The CDR3 has 10 residues. Germline-derived CDR1 and CDR2 are DFQATT and SNEGSKA (reference sequence). V lost 3 bases and J lost 5, with 5 bases in between. The CDR3 loop reads CSASDHEQYF. The CDR3, as DNA: TGCAGTGCTAGTGACCACGAGCAGTACTTC.

The rearrangement uses TRBV6-5 and TRBJ1-2; no definite D call. Deletions cut 4 bases from V and 8 bases from J, with 17 bases between. Germline-derived CDR1 and CDR2 are MNHEY and SVGAGI. The CDR3 is 14 amino acids. CDR3 in amino acids: CASSSGLALEGYTF. The DNA of the CDR3 is TGTGCCAGCAGTTCGGGTCTAGCCTTAGAAGGCTACACCTTC.

This sequence joins TRBV5-4 and TRBJ1-1, with TRBD1 as a possible D gene (6 bases). The CDR3 runs 16 residues. The V end was cut by 4 bases, the J end by 1 base, with 17 bases between. CDR1 is SGHNT and CDR2 is YYREEE in the germline V gene (reference sequence). CDR3 sequence (DNA): TGTGCCAGCAGCCCAACGGGAGGGGGATGGAACACTGAAGCTTTCTTT. The encoded protein is CASSPTGGGWNTEAFF. The entire variable domain, with the rest obtained from reference TRBV5-4 and TRBJ1-1, is as follows: ETGVTQSPTHLIKTRGQQVTLRCSSQSGHNTVSWYQQALGQGPQFIFQYYREEENGRGNFPPRFSGLQFPNYSSELNVNALELDDSALYLCASSPTGGGWNTEAFFGQGTRLTVV.

The rearrangement joins TRBV30 to TRBJ1-1; possible D gene TRBD1, 5 bases. V lost 5 bases and J 3 bases, leaving 13 bases between the germline ends. The CDR3 extends over 13 amino acids. CDR1 is GTSNPN, CDR2 SVGIG, per germline (reference sequence). DNA for the CDR3: TGTGCCTGGGCTAGGGGAGGGGACACTGAAGCTTTCTTT. It codes for CAWARGGDTEAFF.

This clone was seen only a few times. The junction differs from germline at one of its ends, possibly a read error. This chain joins TRBV4-2 and TRBJ2-2; 7 nucleotides line up with TRBD2. Germline values: CDR1 LGHNA, CDR2 YNFKEQ. The CDR3 loop spans 16 amino acids. CDR3 amino acids: CASTQPAGADTGELFF. CDR3 DNA sequence: TGTGCCAGCACCCAACCGGCGGGAGCCGACACCGGGGAGCTGTTTTTT.

The chain is built from TRBV6-5 and TRBJ1-1; D is unresolved. Germline lookup yields CDR1 MNHEY and CDR2 SVGAGI. This CDR3 region has 15 residues. Trimming cost V 8 bases and J 1 base, with 17 bases left between them. The CDR3 loop is CASRRPTRANTEAFF. CDR3 sequence (DNA): TGTGCCAGCCGCAGACCAACCCGAGCGAACACTGAAGCTTTCTTT.

This chain uses TRBV10-3 with TRBJ1-2, with D maybe TRBD1 (6 bases). The CDR3 runs to 15 residues. V was trimmed by 0 bases and J by 6 bases, leaving 14 bases between them. CDR1 and CDR2 (germline): ENHRY, SYGVKD. DNA for the CDR3: TGTGCCATCAGTGAGTCGAGGGGGGGCTTCGATGGCTACACCTTC. Its protein is CAISESRGGFDGYTF.

The chain links TRBV5-6 to TRBJ2-1, with TRBD2 identical over 9 bases. CDR3 size: 17 residues. CDR1 SGHDT and CDR2 YYEEEE come from the germline V gene. V was pared by 4 bases and J by 0 bases, with 8 bases of the junction left unmatched. The CDR3 bases are TGTGCCAGCAGCACACGGACTAGCGCCCGCTCCTACAATGAGCAGTTCTTC. It is translated as CASSTRTSARSYNEQFF.

The chain recombines TRBV25-1 with TRBJ1-1; tentative D call: TRBD1 (5 bases). Looked up from germline, CDR1 is MGHDK and CDR2 is SYGVNS. This CDR3 has 12 residues. Trimming removed 4 bases from V and 11 bases from J, with 14 bases in between. CDR3 sequence: CASSGQTWGAFF. CDR3 in DNA: TGTGCCAGCAGTGGGCAGACCTGGGGCGCTTTCTTT.

The chain carries TRBV10-3 and TRBJ2-5, with 7 bases identical to TRBD1. There are 13 residues in the CDR3. The germline V gene has CDR1 ENHRY and CDR2 SYGVKD. J gave up 11 bases and V 8 bases, and 14 bases lay outside the gene matches. The CDR3 nucleotides are TGTGCCATCGAGGGGCGTCCGCAGGGGGAGCAGTACTTC. Protein sequence: CAIEGRPQGEQYF.

The rearrangement joins TRBV4-3 to TRBJ2-1, with D perhaps matching TRBD2 (6 bases). The germline V gene encodes CDR1 LGHNA and CDR2 YSLEER. The CDR3 contains 15 residues. The V end lost 3 bases, the J end lost 0 bases, and 9 bases lay between the germline ends. The CDR3 here is CASSQGGSSYNEQFF. The CDR3 DNA reads as TGCGCCAGCAGCCAGGGGGGTAGCTCCTACAATGAGCAGTTCTTC.